This is a list of T cell receptor beta chains from one sample in a study of regulatory T cells in long-lasting Graves disease. TCRdb re-called the multiplex PCR reads with MiXCR, one entry per CDR3 protein. In the table there are roughly 410,000 distinct CDR3 sequences, 14% to 15% of which are singletons. The data also belong to a second study, concerning T cells in Graves' hyperthyroidism and ophthalmopathy.

The sample consisted of peripheral blood mononuclear cells (PBMCs), taken at new diagnosis, from a patient treated with antithyroid drugs. The receptors here all came from a woman aged 40 to 50 with Graves disease. Each CDR3 is given with its conserved first and last residue. A D gene is named only where the DNA matches it firmly. Clone size is stated in some rows and not others, as once, few, many or a class when expanded.

TRBJ1-2	NA	TRBV19	few	CASSIGLAWVRDYGYTF	TGTGCCAGTAGTATAGGCTTAGCTTGGGTGCGTGACTATGGCTACACCTTC
TRBJ2-3	TRBD2	TRBV20-1	many	CSARVSAGYTDTQYF	TGCAGTGCTAGAGTCTCAGCGGGATACACAGATACGCAGTATTTT
TRBJ2-3	TRBD2	TRBV9	many	CASSSPEREADTQYF	TGTGCCAGCAGCTCCCCTGAGCGGGAGGCAGATACGCAGTATTTT
TRBJ2-3	NA	TRBV3-1	once	CASSHDTDTQYF	TGTGCCAGCAGCCATGACACAGATACGCAGTATTTT
TRBJ2-1	NA	TRBV12-3/TRBV12-4	many	CASSFLPDFEFEQFF	TGTGCCAGCAGTTTTCTCCCTGACTTCGAGTTTGAGCAGTTCTTC
TRBJ2-1	NA	TRBV6-2/TRBV6-3	many	CASSYPQTGNEQFF	TGTGCCAGCAGTTACCCCCAGACGGGTAATGAGCAGTTCTTC
TRBJ1-2	NA	TRBV20-1	few	CSVTGETGGYTF	TGCAGTGTAACAGGCGAAACCGGGGGCTACACCTTC
TRBJ1-2	NA	TRBV28	few	CASSFHNRDWRGYTF	TGTGCCAGCAGTTTTCACAATAGGGACTGGAGGGGCTACACCTTC
TRBJ2-7	TRBD1	TRBV6-5	many	CASSYSGEGAYEQYF	TGTGCCAGCAGTTACAGCGGAGAGGGGGCTTACGAGCAGTACTTC
TRBJ2-2	NA	TRBV5-1	many	CASSLYSPNTGELFF	TGCGCCAGCAGCTTGTACAGCCCGAACACCGGGGAGCTGTTTTTT
TRBJ2-5	TRBD2	TRBV6-2/TRBV6-3	few	CASMIAGQETQYF	TGTGCCAGCATGATAGCGGGGCAAGAGACCCAATACTTC
TRBJ2-2	NA	TRBV7-2	few	CASSPRFNTGELFF	TGTGCCAGCAGCCCTAGATTCAACACCGGGGAGCTGTTTTTT
TRBJ1-2	NA	TRBV5-6	few	CASSLVARTNYGYTF	TGTGCCAGCAGCTTGGTGGCCCGGACAAACTATGGCTACACCTTC
TRBJ2-2	NA	TRBV28	NA	CASSLVAEAGELFF	TGTGCCAGCAGTTTAGTGGCCGAGGCCGGGGAGCTGTTTTTT
TRBJ1-5	NA	TRBV15	few	CATSRDQRGVQPQHF	TGTGCCACCAGCAGAGATCAGCGGGGAGTGCAGCCCCAGCATTTT
TRBJ2-1	TRBD2	TRBV7-6	many	CASSRGSSYNEQFF	TGTGCCAGCAGCCGCGGGAGCTCCTACAATGAGCAGTTCTTC
TRBJ2-7	TRBD1	TRBV27	many	CASRTGTGPYEQYF	TGTGCCAGTAGGACCGGGACAGGGCCCTACGAGCAGTACTTC
TRBJ2-1	NA	TRBV6-2/TRBV6-3	NA	CASGRSYNEQFF	TGTGCCAGCGGCCGTTCCTACAATGAGCAGTTCTTC
TRBJ2-3	NA	TRBV12-3/TRBV12-4	many	CASSGAGWGTDTQYF	TGTGCCAGCTCCGGGGCAGGTTGGGGGACAGATACGCAGTATTTT
TRBJ2-1	TRBD1	TRBV15	many	CATSRKAQGAQNEQFF	TGTGCCACCAGCAGAAAGGCACAGGGGGCGCAAAATGAGCAGTTCTTC
TRBJ2-2	NA	TRBV12-3/TRBV12-4	many	CASSSITGRNTGELFF	TGTGCCAGCAGTTCCATCACAGGGAGAAACACCGGGGAGCTGTTTTTT
TRBJ2-7	NA	TRBV6-1	NA	CASSRGTGGDEQYF	TGTGCCAGCAGTCGGGGTACAGGAGGGGACGAGCAGTACTTC
TRBJ2-5	NA	TRBV15	many	CATSRGQETQYF	TGTGCCACCAGCAGAGGCCAAGAGACCCAGTACTTC
TRBJ2-1	NA	TRBV7-2	many	CAGSPRRGEQFF	TGTGCCGGCAGCCCGAGGCGAGGGGAGCAGTTCTTC
TRBJ2-3	NA	TRBV30	many	CAWSVGVTDTQYF	TGTGCCTGGAGTGTAGGCGTCACAGATACGCAGTATTTT
TRBJ2-1	TRBD2	TRBV13	many	CASSLELAAAGYNEQFF	TGTGCCAGCAGCTTAGAACTAGCGGCGGCGGGTTACAATGAGCAGTTCTTC
TRBJ2-3	NA	TRBV7-9	few	CASSLEAGGFTDTQYF	TGTGCCAGCAGCTTAGAGGCAGGGGGGTTCACAGATACGCAGTATTTT
TRBJ1-2	TRBD1	TRBV18	NA	CASSETTGEAYGYTF	TGTGCCAGCTCAGAAACGACAGGGGAGGCCTATGGCTACACCTTC
TRBJ2-1	TRBD2	TRBV7-9	NA	CASSLKRGGSYNEQFF	TGTGCCAGCAGCTTAAAGCGGGGGGGCTCCTACAATGAGCAGTTCTTC
TRBJ2-1	NA	TRBV9	few	CASSVANGMRLFF	TGTGCCAGCAGCGTAGCTAACGGGATGAGGTTGTTCTTC
TRBJ2-7	NA	TRBV20-1	NA	CSARGQESSYEQYF	TGCAGTGCTAGAGGTCAAGAGTCCTCCTACGAGCAGTACTTC
TRBJ2-6	NA	TRBV24-1	few	CATSGTQTASGANVLTF	TGTGCCACCAGTGGGACGCAAACAGCTTCTGGGGCCAACGTCCTGACTTTC
TRBJ2-3	NA	TRBV28	few	CASGSAGMRGPDTQYF	TGTGCCAGCGGCTCGGCGGGGATGAGGGGCCCAGATACGCAGTATTTT
TRBJ2-3	TRBD2	TRBV20-1	few	CSARRAGAEDTQYF	TGCAGTGCTAGAAGGGCGGGAGCGGAAGATACGCAGTATTTT
TRBJ2-1	NA	TRBV9	NA	CASSGPRQFF	TGTGCCAGCAGCGGACCGCGTCAGTTCTTC
TRBJ2-1	NA	TRBV7-9	many	CASSLESYYNEQFF	TGTGCCAGCAGCTTAGAGTCGTACTACAATGAGCAGTTCTTC
TRBJ2-2	NA	TRBV12-5	many	CASGLWRADTGELFF	TGTGCTAGTGGCCTTTGGAGGGCGGACACCGGGGAGCTGTTTTTT
TRBJ2-1	TRBD2	TRBV12-3/TRBV12-4	many	CASSLAVGLVYEQFF	TGTGCCAGCAGTTTAGCGGTGGGACTAGTGTATGAGCAGTTCTTC
TRBJ2-5	NA	TRBV25-1	NA	CASSDPRAAQETQYF	TGTGCCAGCAGTGATCCCAGGGCAGCCCAAGAGACCCAGTACTTC
TRBJ1-1	NA	TRBV12-3/TRBV12-4	many	CASSYLEGTEAFF	TGTGCCAGCAGTTACTTAGAGGGCACTGAAGCTTTCTTT
TRBJ1-5	NA	TRBV20-1	few	CSANGRENQPQHF	TGCAGTGCTAATGGCAGGGAAAATCAGCCCCAGCATTTT
TRBJ2-7	NA	TRBV27	few	CASSSGRATSGEQYF	TGTGCCAGCAGTTCGGGACGGGCGACCTCTGGGGAGCAGTACTTC
TRBJ2-7	NA	TRBV7-3	many	CASSFGGYPPYEQYF	TGTGCCAGCAGCTTTGGAGGCTACCCCCCCTACGAGCAGTACTTC
TRBJ2-7	NA	TRBV28	many	CASSFEVYEQYF	TGTGCCAGCAGTTTTGAGGTCTACGAGCAGTACTTC
TRBJ2-7	TRBD1	TRBV11-2	NA	CAGSMTGEGSYEQYF	TGTGCCGGCAGCATGACAGGGGAAGGATCCTACGAGCAGTACTTC
TRBJ1-4	NA	TRBV20-1	many	CSARGEQGEKLFF	TGCAGTGCTAGAGGGGAACAGGGCGAAAAACTGTTTTTT